These 13 T cell receptor beta chains came from one sample sequenced in a study of blood T cell repertoires in COVID-19. Produced via immunoSEQ multiplex PCR; TCRdb's table is partial and in-frame only. Among roughly 93,000 clones listed, more than 65% were seen once. Sequencing was performed on peripheral blood. The origin of the receptors is an elderly woman with acute or convalescent COVID-19.

This clone was counted a few times. The gene calls are TRBV6-5 and TRBJ2-1; weak D call: TRBD2 (6 bases). This CDR3 spans 14 amino acids. Germline V gene sequence: CDR1 MNHEY, CDR2 SVGAGI. V was pared by 2 bases and J by 13 bases, with 18 bases between. CDR3 DNA: TGTGCCAGCAGTTACCCAGGGACTCTCAATCTTCAGTTCTTC. Protein product: CASSYPGTLNLQFF.

The rearrangement links TRBV10-3 to TRBJ1-2, with D unresolved. V shed 6 bases and J shed 7 bases, with 18 bases lying between them. Germline assignment: CDR1 ENHRY and CDR2 SYGVKD. The CDR3 has 14 residues. The CDR3 sequence is CAISDAPNSVGYTF. CDR3 nucleotide sequence: TGTGCCATCAGCGATGCCCCGAATTCGGTTGGCTACACCTTC.

The V gene is TRBV19, the J gene TRBJ1-2; perhaps TRBD1 as D (6 bases). Germline V lookup: CDR1 LNHDA, CDR2 SQIVND (reference sequence). V shed 4 bases and J shed 3 bases, with 15 bases lying between them. The CDR3 has 15 amino acids. The CDR3 sequence is CASSRAARGDYGYTF. CDR3 bases: TGTGCCAGTAGTAGAGCCGCCAGGGGCGACTATGGCTACACCTTC.

V and J are TRBV11-2 and TRBJ1-5, with 7 bases aligning to TRBD1. Germline values: CDR1 SGHAT, CDR2 FQNNGV. Unmatched junction bases numbered 2, after V lost 5 bases and J lost 1 base. The CDR3 consists of 14 residues. The CDR3 DNA sequence: TGTGCCAGCAGCCCGACAGGGAGCAATCAGCCCCAGCATTTT. Encoded protein: CASSPTGSNQPQHF. Supplemented by reference TRBV11-2 and TRBJ1-5, the full variable domain reads EAGVAQSPRYKIIEKRQSVAFWCNPISGHATLYWYQQILGQGPKLLIQFQNNGVVDDSQLPKDRFSAERLKGVDSTLKIQPAKLEDSAVYLCASSPTGSNQPQHFGDGTRLSIL.

The chain is built from TRBV14 and TRBJ2-6; no firm D call. Germline V gene lookup returns CDR1 SGHDN and CDR2 FVKESK. CDR3 size: 15 residues. V was pared by 4 bases and J by 0 bases, with 7 bases between. The CDR3 bases are TGTGCCAGCAGCCCCATGGCCTCTGGGGCCAACGTCCTGACTTTC. Protein product: CASSPMASGANVLTF.

The chain has TRBV6-5 and TRBJ1-4, with 9 bases matching TRBD1. J lost 6 bases, V lost 7 bases, and 6 bases had no gene match. Germline values: CDR1 MNHEY, CDR2 SVGAGI. The CDR3 has 14 residues. The CDR3 bases are TGTGCCAGCAAACCGGGACAGGGTTATGAAAAACTGTTTTTT. It is translated as CASKPGQGYEKLFF.

V usage is TRBV28 and J usage is TRBJ1-2; D not resolved. The V gene's germline CDR1 is MDHEN and CDR2 SYDVKM. CDR3 size: 15 residues. The V gene lost 3 bases and the J gene lost 6 bases, with 17 bases spanning the gap. CDR3 coding DNA: TGTGCCAGCAGTTTCGGCCGAGCCTATCAGGATGGCTACACCTTC. Protein sequence: CASSFGRAYQDGYTF.

The chain is built from TRBV5-1 and TRBJ2-2; tentative D call: TRBD2 (5 bases). Germline V CDR1 and CDR2: SGHRS, YFSETQ. V lost 4 bases to trimming and J lost 0 bases, with 10 bases between them. The CDR3 length is 15 residues. The CDR3 here is CASSRTDPNTGELFF. The CDR3 DNA follows: TGCGCCAGCAGCAGGACTGATCCGAACACCGGGGAGCTGTTTTTT.

This clone was counted a single time. At the DNA level, this CDR3 is encoded by other sequences in the same sample as well. The rearrangement uses TRBV18 and TRBJ2-3; TRBD2 matches at 12 bases. J was trimmed by 3 bases and V by 2 bases; bases with no gene match: 0. Germline V gives CDR1 KGHSH, CDR2 LQKENI. The CDR3 length is 15 residues. In DNA form, the CDR3 reads TGTGCCAGCTCACCAGGACTAGCGGGAACAGATACGCAGTATTTT. Translation gives CASSPGLAGTDTQYF. Drawing the rest from reference TRBV18 and TRBJ2-3, the complete variable domain is NAGVMQNPRHLVRRRGQEARLRCSPMKGHSHVYWYRQLPEEGLKFMVYLQKENIIDESGMPKERFSAEFPKEGPSILRIQQVVRGDSAAYFCASSPGLAGTDTQYFGPGTRLTVL.

The J gene is TRBJ2-3, the V gene TRBV30; tentatively, D is TRBD2 (7 bases). The V end was cut by 5 bases, the J end by 2 bases, with 14 bases between. Germline V gives CDR1 GTSNPN, CDR2 SVGIG (reference sequence). This CDR3 is 14 amino acids long. The CDR3 reads CAWGRGGLTDTQYF. The CDR3 DNA sequence: TGTGCCTGGGGAAGGGGGGGTCTCACAGATACGCAGTATTTT.

The genes are TRBV3-1 (or the pseudogene TRBV3-2) and TRBJ1-2, with TRBD1 identical over 7 bases. Trimming took 3 bases from V and 14 from J; bases not matched to a gene: 12. Germline V gene sequence: CDR1 LGHDT, CDR2 YNNKEL (reference sequence). The CDR3 is 13 residues long. CDR3 nucleotides: TGTGCCAGCAGCCAGGCAGGGGGATCTCGTAGAACCTTC. As protein: CASSQAGGSRRTF.

This rearrangement joins TRBV6-5 to TRBJ1-3; D gene ambiguous. The V gene's germline CDR1 is MNHEY and CDR2 SVGAGI. The CDR3 spans 15 residues. V lost 4 bases and J 0 bases, leaving 10 bases between the germline ends. The CDR3 reads CASSLERGSGNTIYF. CDR3 in DNA: TGTGCCAGCAGTTTGGAAAGAGGCTCTGGAAACACCATATATTTT.

J is TRBJ1-4 and V is TRBV28; 10 bases line up with TRBD1. The CDR3 loop spans 16 amino acids. Trimming removed 7 bases from V and 4 bases from J; junction bases left unmatched: 9. Germline CDR1 MDHEN, CDR2 SYDVKM. The CDR3 nucleotides are TGTGCCAGCACCGGGACAGGGGATTCGCTTAATGAAAAACTGTTTTTT. It translates to CASTGTGDSLNEKLFF.